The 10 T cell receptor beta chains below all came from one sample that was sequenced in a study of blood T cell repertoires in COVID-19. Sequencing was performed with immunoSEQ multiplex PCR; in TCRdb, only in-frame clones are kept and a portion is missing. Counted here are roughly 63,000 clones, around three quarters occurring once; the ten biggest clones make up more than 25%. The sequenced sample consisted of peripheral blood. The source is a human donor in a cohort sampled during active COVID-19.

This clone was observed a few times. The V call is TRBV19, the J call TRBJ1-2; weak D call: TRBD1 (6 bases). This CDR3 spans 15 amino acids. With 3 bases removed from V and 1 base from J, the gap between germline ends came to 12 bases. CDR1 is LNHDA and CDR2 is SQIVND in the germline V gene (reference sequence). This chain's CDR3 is CASSMDSILNYGYTF. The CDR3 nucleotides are TGTGCCAGTAGTATGGACAGTATACTTAACTATGGCTACACCTTC.

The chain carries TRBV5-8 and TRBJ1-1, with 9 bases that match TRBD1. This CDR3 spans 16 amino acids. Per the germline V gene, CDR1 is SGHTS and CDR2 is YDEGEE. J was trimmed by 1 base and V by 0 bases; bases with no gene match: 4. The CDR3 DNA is TGTGCCAGCAGCTTGGTGACAGGGGGTGGGAACACTGAAGCTTTCTTT. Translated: CASSLVTGGGNTEAFF.

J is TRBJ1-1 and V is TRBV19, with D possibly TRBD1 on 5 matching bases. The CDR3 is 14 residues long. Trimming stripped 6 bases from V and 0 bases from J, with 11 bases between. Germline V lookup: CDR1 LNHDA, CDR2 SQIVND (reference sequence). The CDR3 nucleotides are TGTGCCAGTAGGGGGCAGAAGATGAACACTGAAGCTTTCTTT. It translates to CASRGQKMNTEAFF.

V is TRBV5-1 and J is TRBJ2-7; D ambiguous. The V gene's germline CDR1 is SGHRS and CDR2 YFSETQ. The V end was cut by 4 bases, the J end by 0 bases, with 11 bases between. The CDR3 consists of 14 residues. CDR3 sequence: CASSEQLSSYEQYF. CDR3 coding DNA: TGCGCCAGCAGCGAACAGCTTAGCTCCTACGAGCAGTACTTC.

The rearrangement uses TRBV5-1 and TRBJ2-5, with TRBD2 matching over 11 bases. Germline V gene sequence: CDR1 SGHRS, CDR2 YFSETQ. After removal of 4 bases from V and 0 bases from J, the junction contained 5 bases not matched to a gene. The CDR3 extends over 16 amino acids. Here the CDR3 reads CASSPSSGGYQETQYF. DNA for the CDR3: TGCGCCAGCAGCCCGTCTAGCGGGGGGTACCAAGAGACCCAGTACTTC.

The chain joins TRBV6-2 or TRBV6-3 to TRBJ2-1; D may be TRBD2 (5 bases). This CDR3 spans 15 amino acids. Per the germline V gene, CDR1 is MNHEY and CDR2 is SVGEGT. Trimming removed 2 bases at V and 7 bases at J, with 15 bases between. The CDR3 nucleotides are TGTGCCAGCAGTTACCAGCGGATAAAAGGAAATGAGCAGTTCTTC. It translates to CASSYQRIKGNEQFF.

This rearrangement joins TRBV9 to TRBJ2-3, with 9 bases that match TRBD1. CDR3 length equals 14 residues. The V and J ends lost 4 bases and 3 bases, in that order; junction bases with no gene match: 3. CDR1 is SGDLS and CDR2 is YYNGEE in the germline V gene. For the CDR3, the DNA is TGTGCCAGCAGCACGACAGGGGGAACAGATACGCAGTATTTT. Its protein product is CASSTTGGTDTQYF.

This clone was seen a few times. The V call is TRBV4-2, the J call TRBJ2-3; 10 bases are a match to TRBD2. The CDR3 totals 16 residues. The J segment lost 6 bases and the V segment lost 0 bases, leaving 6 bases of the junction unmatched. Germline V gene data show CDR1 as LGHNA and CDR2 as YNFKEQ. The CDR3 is CASSQDAASGSDTQYF. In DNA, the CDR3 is TGTGCCAGCAGCCAAGATGCGGCTAGCGGGAGTGATACGCAGTATTTT.

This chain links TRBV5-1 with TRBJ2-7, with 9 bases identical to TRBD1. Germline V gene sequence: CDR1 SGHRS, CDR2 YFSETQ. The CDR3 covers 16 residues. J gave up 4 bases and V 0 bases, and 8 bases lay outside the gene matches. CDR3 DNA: TGCGCCAGCAGCTTGGGGCTTGAGGACAGGGGTTACGAGCAGTACTTC. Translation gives CASSLGLEDRGYEQYF.

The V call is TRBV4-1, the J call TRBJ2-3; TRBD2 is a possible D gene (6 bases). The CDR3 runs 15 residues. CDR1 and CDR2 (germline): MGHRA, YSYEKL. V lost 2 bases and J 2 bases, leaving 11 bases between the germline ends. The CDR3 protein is CASSQTRRVTDTQYF. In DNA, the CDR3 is TGCGCCAGCAGCCAAACCCGGAGGGTCACAGATACGCAGTATTTT.